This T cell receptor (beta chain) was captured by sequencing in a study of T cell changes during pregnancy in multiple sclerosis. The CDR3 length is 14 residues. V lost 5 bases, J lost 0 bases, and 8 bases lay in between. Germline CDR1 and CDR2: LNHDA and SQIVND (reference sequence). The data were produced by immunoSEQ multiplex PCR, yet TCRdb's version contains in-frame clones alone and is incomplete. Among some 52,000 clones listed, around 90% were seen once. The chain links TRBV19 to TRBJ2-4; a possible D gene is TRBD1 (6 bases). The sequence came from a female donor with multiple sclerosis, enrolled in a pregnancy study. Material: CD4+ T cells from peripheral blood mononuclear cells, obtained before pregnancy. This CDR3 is CASSPGVAKNIQYF. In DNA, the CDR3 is TGTGCCAGTAGTCCAGGGGTAGCCAAAAACATTCAGTACTTC. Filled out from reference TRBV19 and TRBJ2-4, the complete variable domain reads DGGITQSPKYLFRKEGQNVTLSCEQNLNHDAMYWYRQDPGQGLRLIYYSQIVNDFQKGDIAEGYSVSREKKESFPLTVTSAQKNPTAFYLCASSPGVAKNIQYFGAGTRLSVL.